This T cell receptor beta chain emerged from a study of post-analysis software for immune sequencing data. Study overall: Multiple sclerosis in the patients followed relapsing-remitting, secondary progressive and progressive-relapsing courses.

The CDR3 runs 14 residues. The germline V and J ends were trimmed by 0 bases and 6 bases, with 13 bases remaining between them. Germline V CDR1 and CDR2: DFQATT, SNEGSKA (reference sequence). Study-wide points: Patients used about five TRBV segments, including TRBV5-6, TRBV5-1 and TRBV20-1, more often than controls. Batch-mates among the samples co-clustered strongly by F measure. There was significantly lower normalized Chao1 diversity in multiple sclerosis patients than in controls.

Unique molecular identifiers featured in each of the TCR beta cDNA libraries. With about 0.85 to 10 million T cells as the source, some 510,000 cDNA molecules resulted. From the PCR reads, TCRdb called clonotypes with MiXCR, one entry per CDR3 protein. The sample yields 350,000 to 450,000 distinct CDR3 sequences, roughly 40% seen once. A word on this clonotype: Antigen unknown.

The receptor was derived from a girl aged 2 to 10 with multiple sclerosis. The sequenced sample was blood. V is TRBV20-1 and J is TRBJ2-3; D is unresolved. CDR3 in amino acids: CSARDISGWDTQYF. The CDR3 nucleotides are TGCAGTGCTAGAGATATTAGTGGATGGGATACGCAGTATTTT.